Listed below are T cell receptor beta chains from one sample, sequenced in a study of T-cell memory formation after mild COVID-19. Via MiXCR, TCRdb re-called the 5' RACE reads, giving one row per CDR3 protein. The table has roughly 400,000 distinct CDR3 sequences, approximately 18% seen once. The sequenced sample was PBMCs or a T cell subset sorted from them (not recorded which). These receptors were collected from a young man who had mild COVID-19 (a few samples of this study predate the infection). Cell type and time point are not known. Each CDR3 is given with its conserved first and last residue. The D gene is left open where the match is weak. Clone size is not always given. Where it is, it says once, few, many or a class for expanded clones.

V gene: TRBV20-1; clone size: few; D gene: -; J gene: TRBJ2-7; CDR3 DNA: TGCAGTGCTAGAGCCGGGACTCTCCACGAGCAGTACTTC; CDR3 protein: CSARAGTLHEQYF
V gene: TRBV12-3/TRBV12-4; clone size: few; D gene: -; J gene: TRBJ1-4; CDR3 DNA: TGTGCCAGCGGTGAAGGGGAGGACGCAAAACTGTTTTTT; CDR3 protein: CASGEGEDAKLFF
V gene: TRBV5-1; clone size: many; D gene: -; J gene: TRBJ2-5; CDR3 DNA: TGCGCCAGCAGAGTAGGCATGGGGTACCAAGAGACCCAGTACTTC; CDR3 protein: CASRVGMGYQETQYF
V gene: TRBV7-2; clone size: -; D gene: -; J gene: TRBJ2-2; CDR3 DNA: TGTGCCAGCAGCCTTGGTGGGGGTACAGTCACCGGGGAGCTGTTTTTT; CDR3 protein: CASSLGGGTVTGELFF
V gene: TRBV7-2; clone size: many; D gene: TRBD1; J gene: TRBJ2-4; CDR3 DNA: TGTGCCAGCAGCTTAGCGCAGGGACAGGGGGCCAAAAACATTCAGTACTTC; CDR3 protein: CASSLAQGQGAKNIQYF
V gene: TRBV25-1; clone size: -; D gene: -; J gene: TRBJ1-2; CDR3 DNA: TGTGCCAGCAGTGAATACGCAGGGATTCGGGGCTACACCTTC; CDR3 protein: CASSEYAGIRGYTF
V gene: TRBV5-1; clone size: many; D gene: -; J gene: TRBJ2-1; CDR3 DNA: TGCGCCAGCTCTGGGGGGGGCGCCTACAATGAGCAGTTCTTC; CDR3 protein: CASSGGGAYNEQFF
V gene: TRBV6-5; clone size: few; D gene: -; J gene: TRBJ1-5; CDR3 DNA: TGTGCCAGCAGTTTGGGACACATGAATCAGCCCCAGCATTTT; CDR3 protein: CASSLGHMNQPQHF
V gene: TRBV7-9; clone size: few; D gene: TRBD2; J gene: TRBJ2-2; CDR3 DNA: TGTGCCAGCAGCACCCGCGCGGGACTAGCGGGGGTTCGTGGCACCGGGGAGCTGTTTTTT; CDR3 protein: CASSTRAGLAGVRGTGELFF
V gene: TRBV2; clone size: -; D gene: TRBD2; J gene: TRBJ2-5; CDR3 DNA: TGTGCCAGCCCCCGGGGGGGCCGAGAGACCCAGTACTTC; CDR3 protein: CASPRGGRETQYF
V gene: TRBV24-1; clone size: few; D gene: -; J gene: TRBJ2-1; CDR3 DNA: TGTGCCACCAGTGATGACCGACAGGGAGGTGAGCAGTTCTTC; CDR3 protein: CATSDDRQGGEQFF
V gene: TRBV24-1; clone size: -; D gene: -; J gene: TRBJ1-1; CDR3 DNA: TGTGCCACCAGTGATGTGAACACTGAAGCTTTCTTT; CDR3 protein: CATSDVNTEAFF
V gene: TRBV7-9; clone size: -; D gene: -; J gene: TRBJ2-4; CDR3 DNA: TGTGCCAGCAGCTTAGGATCGGGTGACTCCATAGCCAAAAACATTCAGTACTTC; CDR3 protein: CASSLGSGDSIAKNIQYF
V gene: TRBV6-1; clone size: -; D gene: -; J gene: TRBJ2-3; CDR3 DNA: TGTGCCAGCACTGGACAGAGCACAGATACGCAGTATTTT; CDR3 protein: CASTGQSTDTQYF
V gene: TRBV6-6; clone size: -; D gene: -; J gene: TRBJ1-3; CDR3 DNA: TGTGCCAGCACTACAGGGAGCTCTGGAAACACCATATATTTT; CDR3 protein: CASTTGSSGNTIYF
V gene: TRBV9; clone size: few; D gene: -; J gene: TRBJ1-1; CDR3 DNA: TGTGCCAGCAGCGCTTGGAACACTGAAGCTTTCTTT; CDR3 protein: CASSAWNTEAFF
V gene: TRBV28; clone size: few; D gene: -; J gene: TRBJ1-1; CDR3 DNA: TGTGCCAGCATATCGCTGAACACTGAAGCTTTCTTT; CDR3 protein: CASISLNTEAFF
V gene: TRBV4-1; clone size: -; D gene: TRBD2; J gene: TRBJ2-3; CDR3 DNA: TGCGCCAGCAGCCAAGTAGTGCGGGAGCGAACAGATACGCAGTATTTT; CDR3 protein: CASSQVVRERTDTQYF
V gene: TRBV7-2; clone size: few; D gene: -; J gene: TRBJ2-5; CDR3 DNA: TGTGCCAGCAGCTTAAGGTGGGGATGGCAAGAGACCCAGTACTTC; CDR3 protein: CASSLRWGWQETQYF
V gene: TRBV7-2; clone size: many; D gene: -; J gene: TRBJ2-3; CDR3 DNA: TGTGCCAGCAGCTCGAGGGGAAGCACAGATACGCAGTATTTT; CDR3 protein: CASSSRGSTDTQYF
V gene: TRBV19; clone size: once; D gene: -; J gene: TRBJ1-2; CDR3 DNA: TGTGCCAGTAGTCCCCCAGGGGATGGCTACACCTTC; CDR3 protein: CASSPPGDGYTF
V gene: TRBV4-1; clone size: few; D gene: -; J gene: TRBJ1-5; CDR3 DNA: TGCGCCAGCAGCCAAGTTGCGGGCAATGGCAATCAGCCCCAGCATTTT; CDR3 protein: CASSQVAGNGNQPQHF
V gene: TRBV6-2/TRBV6-3; clone size: few; D gene: -; J gene: TRBJ1-1; CDR3 DNA: TGTGCCAGCAGTTACACAATAAAGAGAAACACTGAAGCTTTCTTT; CDR3 protein: CASSYTIKRNTEAFF
V gene: TRBV12-3/TRBV12-4; clone size: few; D gene: -; J gene: TRBJ2-1; CDR3 DNA: TGTGCCAGCAGCTCTCCGGGTATATCCTCCCCCCGGTTCTTC; CDR3 protein: CASSSPGISSPRFF
V gene: TRBV5-1; clone size: -; D gene: -; J gene: TRBJ2-5; CDR3 DNA: TGCGCCAGCAGCTTGACTCCGGGCCAAGAGACCCAGTACTTC; CDR3 protein: CASSLTPGQETQYF